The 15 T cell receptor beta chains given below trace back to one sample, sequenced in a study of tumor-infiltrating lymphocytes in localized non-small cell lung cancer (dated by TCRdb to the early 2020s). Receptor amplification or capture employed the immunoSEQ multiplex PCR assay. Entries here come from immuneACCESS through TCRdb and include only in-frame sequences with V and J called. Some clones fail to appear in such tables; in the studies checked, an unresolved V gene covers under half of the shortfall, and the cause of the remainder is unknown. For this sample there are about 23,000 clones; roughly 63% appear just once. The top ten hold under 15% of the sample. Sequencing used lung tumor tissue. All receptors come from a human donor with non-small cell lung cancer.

The CDR3 sequence: CASSQHLQGAETQYF. In nucleotides, the CDR3 is TGCGCCAGCAGCCAACACCTACAGGGGGCAGAGACCCAGTACTTC. The chain recombines TRBV4-3 with TRBJ2-5, with TRBD1 matching over 9 bases. The CDR3 loop spans 15 amino acids. V trimming: 2 bases; J trimming: 4 bases; junction bases outside the gene matches: 5. The V gene's germline CDR1 is LGHNA and CDR2 YSLEER.

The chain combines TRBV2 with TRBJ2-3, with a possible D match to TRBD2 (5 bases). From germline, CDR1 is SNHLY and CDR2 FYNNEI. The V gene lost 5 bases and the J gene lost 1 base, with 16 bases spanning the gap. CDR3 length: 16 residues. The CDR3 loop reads CASSPGEGAGTDTQYF. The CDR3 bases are TGTGCCAGCAGTCCAGGAGAGGGAGCGGGCACAGATACGCAGTATTTT. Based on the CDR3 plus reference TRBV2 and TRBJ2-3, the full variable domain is EPEVTQTPSHQVTQMGQEVILRCVPISNHLYFYWYRQILGQKVEFLVSFYNNEISEKSEIFDDQFSVERPDGSNFTLKIRSTKLEDSAMYFCASSPGEGAGTDTQYFGPGTRLTVL.

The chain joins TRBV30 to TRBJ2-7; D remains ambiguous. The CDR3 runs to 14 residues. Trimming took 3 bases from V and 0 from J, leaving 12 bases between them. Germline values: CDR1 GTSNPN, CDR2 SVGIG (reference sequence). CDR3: CAWSLDPISYEQYF. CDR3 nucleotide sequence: TGTGCCTGGAGCCTGGACCCCATCTCCTACGAGCAGTACTTC.

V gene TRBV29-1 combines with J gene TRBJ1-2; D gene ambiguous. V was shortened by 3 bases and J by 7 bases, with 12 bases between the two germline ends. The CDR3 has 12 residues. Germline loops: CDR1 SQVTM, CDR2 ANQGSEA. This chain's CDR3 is CSVEGDRGGYTF. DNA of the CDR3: TGCAGCGTTGAGGGAGATCGGGGTGGCTACACCTTC. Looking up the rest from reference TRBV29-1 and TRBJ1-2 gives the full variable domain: SAVISQKPSRDICQRGTSLTIQCQVDSQVTMMFWYRQQPGQSLTLIATANQGSEATYESGFVIDKFPISRPNLTFSTLTVSNMSPEDSSIYLCSVEGDRGGYTFGSGTRLTVV.

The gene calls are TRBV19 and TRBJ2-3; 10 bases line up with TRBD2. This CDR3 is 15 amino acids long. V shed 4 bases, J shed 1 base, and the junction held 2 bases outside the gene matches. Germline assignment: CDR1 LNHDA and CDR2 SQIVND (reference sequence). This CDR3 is CASSRGTSGTDTQYF. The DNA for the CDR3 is TGTGCCAGTAGTAGGGGGACTAGCGGCACAGATACGCAGTATTTT. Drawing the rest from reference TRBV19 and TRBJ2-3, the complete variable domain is DGGITQSPKYLFRKEGQNVTLSCEQNLNHDAMYWYRQDPGQGLRLIYYSQIVNDFQKGDIAEGYSVSREKKESFPLTVTSAQKNPTAFYLCASSRGTSGTDTQYFGPGTRLTVL.

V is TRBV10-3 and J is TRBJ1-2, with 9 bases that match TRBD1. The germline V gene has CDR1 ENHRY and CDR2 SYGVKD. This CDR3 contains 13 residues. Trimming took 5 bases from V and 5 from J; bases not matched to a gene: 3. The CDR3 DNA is TGTGCCATCAGTACGGACAGGGGATATGGCTACACCTTC. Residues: CAISTDRGYGYTF.

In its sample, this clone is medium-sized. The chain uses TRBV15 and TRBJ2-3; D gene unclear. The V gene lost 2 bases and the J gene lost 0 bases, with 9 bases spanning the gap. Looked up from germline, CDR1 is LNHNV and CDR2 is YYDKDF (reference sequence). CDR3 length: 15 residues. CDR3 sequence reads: CATSRRVTSTDTQYF. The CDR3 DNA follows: TGTGCCACCAGCAGACGAGTTACTAGCACAGATACGCAGTATTTT.

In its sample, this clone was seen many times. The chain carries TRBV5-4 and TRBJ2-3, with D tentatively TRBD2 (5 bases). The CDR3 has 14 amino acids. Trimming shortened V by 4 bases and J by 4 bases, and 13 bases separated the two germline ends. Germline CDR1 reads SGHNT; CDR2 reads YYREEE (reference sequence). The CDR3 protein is CASSLFLAADTQYF. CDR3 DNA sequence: TGTGCCAGCAGCCTTTTCCTAGCCGCAGATACGCAGTATTTT. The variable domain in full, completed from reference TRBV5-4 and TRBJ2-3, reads ETGVTQSPTHLIKTRGQQVTLRCSSQSGHNTVSWYQQALGQGPQFIFQYYREEENGRGNFPPRFSGLQFPNYSSELNVNALELDDSALYLCASSLFLAADTQYFGPGTRLTVL.

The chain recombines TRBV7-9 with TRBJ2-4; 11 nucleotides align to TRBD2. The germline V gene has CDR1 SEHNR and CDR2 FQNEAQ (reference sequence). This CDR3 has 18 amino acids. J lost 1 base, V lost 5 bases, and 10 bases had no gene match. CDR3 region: CASSLSSSGRQAKNIQYF. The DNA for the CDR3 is TGTGCCAGCAGCCTATCGTCTAGCGGGAGGCAGGCCAAAAACATTCAGTACTTC. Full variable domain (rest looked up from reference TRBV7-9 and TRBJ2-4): DTGVSQNPRHKITKRGQNVTFRCDPISEHNRLYWYRQTLGQGPEFLTYFQNEAQLEKSRLLSDRFSAERPKGSFSTLEIQRTEQGDSAMYLCASSLSSSGRQAKNIQYFGAGTRLSVL.

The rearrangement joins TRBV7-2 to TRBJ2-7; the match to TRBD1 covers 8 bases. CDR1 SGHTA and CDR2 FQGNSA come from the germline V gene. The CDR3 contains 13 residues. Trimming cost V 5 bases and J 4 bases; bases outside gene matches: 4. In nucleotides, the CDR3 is TGTGCCAGCAGCGAACAGGGGGAATACGAGCAGTACTTC. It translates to CASSEQGEYEQYF.

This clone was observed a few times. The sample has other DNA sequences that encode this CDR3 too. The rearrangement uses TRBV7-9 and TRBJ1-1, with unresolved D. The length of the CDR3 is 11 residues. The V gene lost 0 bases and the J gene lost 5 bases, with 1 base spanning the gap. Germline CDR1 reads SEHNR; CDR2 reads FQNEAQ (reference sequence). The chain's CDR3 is CASSLATEAFF. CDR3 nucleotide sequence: TGTGCCAGCAGCTTAGCAACTGAAGCTTTCTTT.

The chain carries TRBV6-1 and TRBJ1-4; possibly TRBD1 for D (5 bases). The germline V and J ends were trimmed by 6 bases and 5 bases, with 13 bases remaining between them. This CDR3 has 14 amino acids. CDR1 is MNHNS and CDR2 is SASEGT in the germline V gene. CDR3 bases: TGTGCCAGCAGCGCCGGGACGAGGAATGAAAAACTGTTTTTT. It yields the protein CASSAGTRNEKLFF.

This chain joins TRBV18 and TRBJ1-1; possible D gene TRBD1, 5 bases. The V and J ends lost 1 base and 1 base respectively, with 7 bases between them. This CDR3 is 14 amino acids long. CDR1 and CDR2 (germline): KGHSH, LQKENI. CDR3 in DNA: TGTGCCAGCTCACCACTTGGACAGAACACTGAAGCTTTCTTT. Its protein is CASSPLGQNTEAFF.

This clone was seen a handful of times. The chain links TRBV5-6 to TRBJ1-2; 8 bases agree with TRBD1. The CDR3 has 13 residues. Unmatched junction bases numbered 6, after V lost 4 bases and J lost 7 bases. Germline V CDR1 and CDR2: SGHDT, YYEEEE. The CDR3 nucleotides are TGTGCCAGCAGCCGCGGACAGGGCCCTGGCTACACCTTC. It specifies CASSRGQGPGYTF.

The CDR3 DNA is TGTGCCAGCAGTTTAACCCAGGGAGGGGTGGAGACCCAGTACTTC. It is translated as CASSLTQGGVETQYF. The chain recombines TRBV28 with TRBJ2-5, with TRBD2 matching over 7 bases. Losses at the gene ends were 2 bases for V and 5 bases for J; bases not matched to a gene: 8. Germline V gene lookup returns CDR1 MDHEN and CDR2 SYDVKM. The CDR3 covers 15 residues.